The entry that follows covers one TCR beta chain sequence. Its antigen remains unidentified. Germline-derived CDR1 and CDR2 are ENHRY and SYGVKD. The J segment lost 7 bases and the V segment lost 6 bases, leaving 6 bases of the junction unmatched. The CDR3 length is 13 residues. The data originate from a study of T cells in Graves' hyperthyroidism and ophthalmopathy. RNA transcripts yielded amplified TCR beta CDR3 regions. With the HTBI primer set, the TCR CDR3 went through a first round of RT-PCR. TCRdb used MiXCR to reprocess the multiplex PCR reads, holding one entry per CDR3 protein. The repertoire holds fewer than 350,000 distinct CDR3 sequences, with around 20% as singletons. Study-wide findings and caveats: Appearing also in blood were most of the thyroid clonotypes expanded above 0.001.

Orbital computed tomography and thyroid ultrasound, together with serum TRAb and thyroxine and clinical symptoms, were used for diagnoses. The sequenced sample was blood. This TCR came from a woman aged 50 to 60 with Graves' hyperthyroidism. The chain combines TRBV10-3 with TRBJ2-1, with TRBD1 identical over 7 bases. The CDR3 coding sequence is TGTGCCATCAGGGGAAAACAGGGGAATGAGCAGTTCTTC. Residues: CAIRGKQGNEQFF.